These 7 T cell receptor beta chains share one sample of origin, sequenced in a study of blood T cells in healthy people across ages. Next came a second PCR, run for roughly 7 to 12 cycles, which used a sample-barcoded 5' primer along with a J-beta primer mix. TCRdb itself ran the 5' RACE reads through MiXCR, one entry per CDR3 protein. The table has 790,000 or so distinct CDR3 sequences, around 50% seen once; the top ten hold approximately 18%. Sequencing was carried out using blood. These receptors originate from a man older than 75 in good health.

This clonotype was observed at least ten times. The chain employs TRBV4-1 and TRBJ1-2, with a possible D match to TRBD1 (5 bases). CDR3 length: 15 amino acids. Per germline, CDR1 MGHRA and CDR2 YSYEKL. Trimming removed 3 bases from V and 0 bases from J, with 11 bases in between. The CDR3 nucleotides read TGCGCCAGCAGCCAGGGGACGGTAGCTAACTATGGCTACACCTTC. Translating it yields CASSQGTVANYGYTF.

CDR3 DNA: TGCAGTGCTAGAGATTTCCAGCATGCTGGCACAGATACGCAGTATTTT. It translates to CSARDFQHAGTDTQYF. The chain recombines TRBV20-1 with TRBJ2-3; D not resolved. V was shortened by 0 bases and J by 1 base, with 14 bases between the two germline ends. CDR1 DFQATT and CDR2 SNEGSKA come from the germline V gene (reference sequence). This CDR3 is 16 amino acids long.

In this sample, this clonotype turned up a few times. The chain employs TRBV20-1 and TRBJ2-5, with unresolved D. Trimming removed 6 bases at V and 5 bases at J, with 22 bases between. The CDR3 spans 15 residues. CDR1 and CDR2 (germline): DFQATT, SNEGSKA (reference sequence). In DNA, the CDR3 is TGCAGTGCCCAATCTCGTCGGCTTAACGAGGAGACCCAGTACTTC. Its translation is CSAQSRRLNEETQYF.

This clonotype was recorded a few times. The genes are TRBV12-1 and TRBJ1-2; TRBD1, as called in the table, went unchecked against the DNA. TRBV12-1 is described as a pseudogene. The CDR3 extends over 13 amino acids. CDR3 in amino acids: CASSHGQGKGYTF. The CDR3 DNA reads as TGTGCCAGCAGCCATGGACAGGGGAAAGGCTACACCTTC.

This clonotype has ten or more counts. The chain combines TRBV7-2 with TRBJ2-3; 11 bases map to TRBD2. Germline assignment: CDR1 SGHTA and CDR2 FQGNSA. The ends lost 6 bases at V and 5 bases at J; junction bases unmatched: 7. The CDR3 runs 15 residues. The CDR3 DNA reads TGTGCCAGCAGTCCCCGGCTAGCGGGAGGAGATACGCAGTATTTT. Amino acid sequence: CASSPRLAGGDTQYF. Full variable domain (rest looked up from reference TRBV7-2 and TRBJ2-3): GAGVSQSPSNKVTEKGKDVELRCDPISGHTALYWYRQSLGQGLEFLIYFQGNSAPDKSGLPSDRFSAERTGGSVSTLTIQRTQQEDSAVYLCASSPRLAGGDTQYFGPGTRLTVL.

The gene calls are TRBV29-1 and TRBJ2-7; D is perhaps TRBD2 (6 bases). CDR1 SQVTM and CDR2 ANQGSEA come from the germline V gene. Deletions cut 5 bases from V and 9 bases from J, with 20 bases between. This CDR3 comprises 13 residues. CDR3 region: CSVCVGAEGSQYF. The CDR3 coding sequence is TGCAGCGTTTGTGTTGGGGCGGAGGGTTCGCAGTACTTC.

This chain uses TRBV6-6 with TRBJ2-7; 8 bases match TRBD2. V lost 6 bases to trimming and J lost 3 bases; unmatched junction nucleotides: 7. CDR1 and CDR2 from the germline V gene are MNHNY and SVGAGI (reference sequence). This CDR3 has 14 amino acids. In nucleotides, the CDR3 is TGTGCCAGCAGCCACGGGACTAGAAACTACGAGCAGTACTTC. Residues: CASSHGTRNYEQYF.